These T cell receptor beta chains were read from a single sample in a study of shared T cell receptors in the human thymus. Sequencing used immunoSEQ multiplex PCR; TCRdb keeps in-frame clones, though not all of them. Found here are 720,000 or so clones, 70% to 90% of them singletons; the top ten hold more than 0.01%. These data also featured in a second study, about human thymus T cells.

Sequencing was performed on thymocytes. The receptors come from a girl less than two years old with a congenital heart defect. The CDR3 runs from the conserved cysteine through the conserved F or W. D genes are given only for firm matches. Expanded clones get a size class; other rows say once, few or many, or leave the size out.

d_gene	v_gene	abundance	j_gene	CDR3nt	CDR3aa
.	TRBV5-4	.	TRBJ1-1	TGTGCCAGCAGCTTGGGGGGGGGACAAAATAGTTGGGCTTTCTTT	CASSLGGGQNSWAFF
TRBD2	TRBV29-1	.	TRBJ2-1	TGCAGCGTTGAAGATGTCGGGACTAGCGGAAACAATGAGCAGTTCTTC	CSVEDVGTSGNNEQFF
.	TRBV5-8	.	TRBJ2-7	TGTGCCAGCAGCCGCGGGTACGGGCAGTACTTC	CASSRGYGQYF
.	TRBV9	.	TRBJ1-2	TGTGCCAGCAGCGTAGGTCTTAGGGGCTCAAGATCTTATGGCTACACCTTC	CASSVGLRGSRSYGYTF
.	TRBV28	.	TRBJ1-2	TGTGCCAGCAGTTTTTCCCAGGGGCACTATGGCTACACCTTC	CASSFSQGHYGYTF
.	TRBV11-2	once	TRBJ2-3	TGTGCCAGCAGCTTAGAACTAGCTGGGGCAGATACGCAGTATTTT	CASSLELAGADTQYF
.	TRBV19	.	TRBJ1-1	TGTGCCAGTAGTCTGTCCAGGGACACTGAAGCTTTCTTT	CASSLSRDTEAFF
TRBD2	TRBV14	.	TRBJ2-1	TGTGCCAGCAGCCCCCTCCCTAGCGGGGGGGCCAATGAGCAGTTCTTC	CASSPLPSGGANEQFF
TRBD1	TRBV7-9	.	TRBJ1-5	TGTGCCAGCAGCCCGGGGGGACAGGGGGCCGATCAGCCCCAGCATTTT	CASSPGGQGADQPQHF
.	TRBV14	.	TRBJ1-6	TGTGCCAGCAGCCAAACAGGCCGTGATTCACCCCTCCACTTT	CASSQTGRDSPLHF
.	TRBV5-1	.	TRBJ1-2	TGCGCCAGCAGCTTTCCGGGACACCACTATGGCTACACCTTC	CASSFPGHHYGYTF
.	TRBV9	once	TRBJ2-7	TGTGCCAGCAGCGCCGGTGAAGGAACTAGTTACGAGCAGTACTTC	CASSAGEGTSYEQYF
.	TRBV10-2	.	TRBJ1-1	TGCGCCAGCAGTGCAAAATCCAGGGCACCAGGGTGGACTGAAGCTTTCTTT	CASSAKSRAPGWTEAFF
.	TRBV25-1	.	TRBJ1-2	TGTGCCAGCAGTGAACCGAGGGCGCCGCATGGCTACACCTTC	CASSEPRAPHGYTF
.	TRBV28	.	TRBJ1-2	TGTGCCAGCAGTTTAGAGGGGGATGGCTACACCTTC	CASSLEGDGYTF
.	TRBV4-3	.	TRBJ1-5	TGCGCCAGCAGCCAAGAGTCGGAGAATCAGCCCCAGCATTTT	CASSQESENQPQHF
.	TRBV13	.	TRBJ2-5	TGTGCCAGCAGCTCCGGGGTCCGACTAGAGACCCAGTACTTC	CASSSGVRLETQYF
.	TRBV21-1	.	TRBJ2-3	TGTGCCAGCCCCAAGGACAGAAGAGATACGCAGTATTTT	CASPKDRRDTQYF
.	TRBV5-6	.	TRBJ2-1	TGTGCCAGCAGCTTGGGACAGAGCTCCTACAATGAGCAGTTCTTC	CASSLGQSSYNEQFF
.	TRBV7-6	.	TRBJ1-2	TGTGCCAGCAGCTTAGCATTTACAAGTTTCTATGGCTACACCTTC	CASSLAFTSFYGYTF
TRBD1	TRBV28	.	TRBJ2-3	TGTGCCAGCAAGGGGACAGGGTGGAGTGATACGCAGTATTTT	CASKGTGWSDTQYF
.	TRBV2	.	TRBJ1-6	TGTGCCAGCGGGGGCCTAACCGGACGACTGAATTCACCCCTCCACTTT	CASGGLTGRLNSPLHF
.	TRBV19	once	TRBJ1-5	TGTGCCAGCAACCAAGGGGATCAGCCCCAGCATTTT	CASNQGDQPQHF
TRBD1	TRBV5-1	.	TRBJ1-3	TGCGCCAGCAGCAAATCCGCCGGGACAGGGCCCGCAGGTTGTGGAAACACCATATATTTT	CASSKSAGTGPAGCGNTIYF
.	TRBV6-6	few	TRBJ1-1	TGTGCCAGCACCTGGGTACAGGGAGGGAGGGGAGCTTTCTTT	CASTWVQGGRGAFF
TRBD2	TRBV6-6	.	TRBJ2-3	TGTGCCAGCAGTCTCAAGGGACTAGCGACCCCAGATACGCAGTATTTT	CASSLKGLATPDTQYF
TRBD1	TRBV11-1	.	TRBJ2-3	TGTGCCAGCAGCGCCCGACAGGGTAGCACAGATACGCAGTATTTT	CASSARQGSTDTQYF
.	TRBV14	.	TRBJ1-2	TGTGCCAGCAGCCAATCAGGACACAAAGTCTATGGCTACACCTTC	CASSQSGHKVYGYTF
TRBD1	TRBV7-2	.	TRBJ2-7	TGTGCCAGCAGCTCCAACAGGGGACCGAAATACGAGCAGTACTTC	CASSSNRGPKYEQYF
TRBD2	TRBV4-2	.	TRBJ2-1	TGTGCCAGCAGCCAAGTAAATCCAGGACTAGCGGCCTACCGGGAGTTCTTC	CASSQVNPGLAAYREFF
TRBD2	TRBV5-1	.	TRBJ2-7	TGCGCCAGCAGCGCCGAAGCGGGGGGGGGACGCTCCTACGAGCAGTACTTC	CASSAEAGGGRSYEQYF